These 5 T cell receptor beta chains were sequenced from one sample in a study of T-cell reconstitution after alpha-beta-depleted transplantation in children. Unique molecular identifiers were used in preparing the TCRbeta library. TCRdb itself ran the PCR reads through MiXCR, one entry per CDR3 protein. Of 200,000 to 250,000 distinct CDR3 sequences in the sample, roughly a tenth were seen once. Material: PBMCs, obtained before TCRalphabeta/CD19-depleted stem cell transplant. The source of these receptors is a child under two years old with acute myeloid leukemia, due to receive a stem cell transplant.

This clonotype was observed at least ten times. In DNA form, the CDR3 reads TGCGCCAGCAGCCCCCCGATGGCCGGGGAGCTGTTTTTT. It is translated as CASSPPMAGELFF. The chain combines TRBV5-1 with TRBJ2-2; D is undetermined. V gave up 4 bases and J gave up 6 bases, with 10 bases separating them. The V gene's germline CDR1 is SGHRS and CDR2 YFSETQ. The length of the CDR3 is 13 residues.

Concerning this clonotype: One base away lies a much larger clone, so this may be a sequencing read error. J is TRBJ2-5 and V is TRBV7-9; tentative D call: TRBD1 (6 bases). V lost 11 bases and J lost 5, with 18 bases in between. The germline V gene has CDR1 SEHNR and CDR2 FQNEAQ (reference sequence). The CDR3 totals 13 residues. The CDR3: CAWGRKGVETQYF. CDR3 sequence (DNA): TGTGCCTGGGGGCGTAAGGGAGTGGAGACCCAGTACTTC.

This clonotype was seen many times. The rearrangement links TRBV11-2 to TRBJ2-2; 9 bases match TRBD1. The CDR3 runs 17 residues. The V gene's germline CDR1 is SGHAT and CDR2 FQNNGV. V lost 4 bases, J lost 1 base, and 7 bases stayed unmatched. The CDR3 here is CASSSIQGARNTGELFF. In DNA, the CDR3 is TGTGCCAGCAGCTCCATACAGGGGGCGAGGAACACCGGGGAGCTGTTTTTT.

A few counts support this clonotype. The J gene is TRBJ2-7, the V gene TRBV4-1; the D gene is possibly TRBD1 (5 bases). V was shortened by 1 base and J by 7 bases, with 8 bases between the two germline ends. The CDR3 spans 12 residues. Per the germline V gene, CDR1 is MGHRA and CDR2 is YSYEKL. CDR3 sequence: CASSQGAGEQYF. The CDR3 DNA sequence: TGCGCCAGCAGCCAAGGGGCAGGGGAGCAGTACTTC.

This clonotype was seen a handful of times. The rearrangement links TRBV11-2 to TRBJ2-5, with TRBD2 identical over 13 bases. The CDR3 runs to 18 residues. Per the germline V gene, CDR1 is SGHAT and CDR2 is FQNNGV. Trimming at V came to 1 base and at J to 0 bases, leaving 5 bases not matched to a gene. The CDR3 loop reads CASSLGQGTSGDQETQYF. CDR3 in DNA: TGTGCCAGCAGCTTAGGACAGGGGACTAGCGGGGACCAAGAGACCCAGTACTTC.